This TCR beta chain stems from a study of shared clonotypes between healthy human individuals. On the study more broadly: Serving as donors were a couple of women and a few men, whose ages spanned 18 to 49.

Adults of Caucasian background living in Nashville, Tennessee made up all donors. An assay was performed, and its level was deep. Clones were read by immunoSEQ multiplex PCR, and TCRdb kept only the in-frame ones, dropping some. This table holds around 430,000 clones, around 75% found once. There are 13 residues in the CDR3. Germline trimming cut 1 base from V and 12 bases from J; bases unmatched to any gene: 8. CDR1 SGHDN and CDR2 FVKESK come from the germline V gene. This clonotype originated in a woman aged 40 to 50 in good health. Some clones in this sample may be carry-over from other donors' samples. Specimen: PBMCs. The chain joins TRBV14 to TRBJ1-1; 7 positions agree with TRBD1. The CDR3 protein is CASSQVGTAGPFF. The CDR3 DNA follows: TGTGCCAGCAGCCAAGTCGGGACAGCCGGTCCTTTCTTT.